These 17 T cell receptor beta chains were all obtained from the same sample, sequenced in a study of post-analysis software for immune sequencing data (dated by TCRdb to between 2015 and 2016). On the study overall, not on this receptor specifically: Significantly higher frequencies in patients than in controls were found for several TRBV segments, including TRBV5-6, TRBV5-1 and TRBV20-1.

Library generation was performed with PCR. The data were produced on an Illumina HiSeq 2500. To reduce PCR and sequencing biases, unique molecular identifiers were incorporated into the TCR beta cDNA libraries. The public sequencing data were trimmed at Q25 with fastp and processed into clonotypes with MiXCR by TCRdb, which kept only in-frame beta chains. Every distinct CDR3 protein forms one entry, paired with its most common genes and DNA. The sample profile shows about 540,000 distinct CDR3 sequences; 34% of them were found once. Approximately 5.4% of the sample lies in the top ten. Their target antigens are unknown. What was sequenced was blood. The source is a girl between 2 and 17 years old with multiple sclerosis.

The chain is built from TRBV6-1 and TRBJ2-7; 7 bases line up with TRBD2. The CDR3 has 16 residues. The germline V gene has CDR1 MNHNS and CDR2 SASEGT. Losses at the gene ends were 6 bases for V and 2 bases for J; bases not matched to a gene: 13. This chain's CDR3 is CASSRQGLADTYEQYF. The CDR3 DNA follows: TGTGCCAGCAGCCGCCAGGGCCTAGCGGACACCTACGAGCAGTACTTC.

The genes are TRBV7-2 and TRBJ2-1; maybe TRBD1 (6 bases). Germline CDR1 SGHTA, CDR2 FQGNSA. The CDR3 runs to 16 residues. Trimming left V 5 bases short and J 3 bases short, with 17 bases between. CDR3 nucleotide sequence: TGTGCCAGCAGCCTTTACAGGGAAGATGTCTACAATGAGCAGTTCTTC. This gives the protein CASSLYREDVYNEQFF.

The chain uses TRBV6-2 or TRBV6-3 and TRBJ2-1, with D possibly TRBD2 on 6 matching bases. Trimming pared 6 bases from V and 3 bases from J, leaving 18 bases between. The CDR3 has 16 amino acids. CDR1 MNHEY and CDR2 SVGEGT come from the germline V gene. The chain's CDR3 is CASSPDYRLNYNEQFF. Written as DNA, the CDR3 is TGTGCCAGCAGCCCGGACTACCGCCTGAACTACAATGAGCAGTTCTTC.

This clonotype was detected only a few times. The rearrangement uses TRBV6-5 and TRBJ2-7; 7 bases align to TRBD2. The CDR3 loop spans 15 amino acids. Trimming at V came to 5 bases and at J to 1 base, leaving 8 bases not matched to a gene. From germline, CDR1 is MNHEY and CDR2 SVGAGI. The CDR3 coding sequence is TGTGCCAGCAGTCCCGCCCTCGGGGGGTCCTACGAGCAGTACTTC. Its translation is CASSPALGGSYEQYF.

This clonotype was seen only once. This chain joins TRBV9 and TRBJ2-3; D ambiguous. The CDR3 has 13 residues. Deletions cut 0 bases from V and 2 bases from J, with 4 bases between. The germline CDR1 and CDR2 sequences are SGDLS and YYNGEE. The CDR3 here is CASSVGTTDTQYF. CDR3 in DNA: TGTGCCAGCAGCGTAGGAACCACAGATACGCAGTATTTT.

The rearrangement joins TRBV28 to TRBJ2-1; no firm D call. The CDR3 spans 15 residues. V lost 4 bases, J lost 2 bases, and 12 bases lay in between. The germline V gene encodes CDR1 MDHEN and CDR2 SYDVKM. The CDR3, as DNA: TGTGCCAGCAGTTGCTTCAGGAACGCCTACAATGAGCAGTTCTTC. Its protein is CASSCFRNAYNEQFF.

The chain links TRBV3-1 to TRBJ1-5; D is unclear. CDR3 length: 14 residues. CDR1 is LGHDT, CDR2 YNNKEL, per germline (reference sequence). Trimming left V 4 bases short and J 5 bases short, with 12 bases between. CDR3 sequence reads: CASSPHGVHQPQHF. As DNA, the CDR3 is TGTGCCAGCAGCCCCCACGGGGTCCATCAGCCCCAGCATTTT.

The sample holds many counts of this clonotype. The genes are TRBV7-6 and TRBJ2-7; D ambiguous. V was trimmed by 5 bases and J by 2 bases, leaving 13 bases between them. The CDR3 sequence is 14 residues long. Germline assignment: CDR1 SGHVS and CDR2 FNYEAQ. CDR3 amino acids: CASSPRISTYEQYF. The CDR3 DNA reads as TGTGCCAGCAGCCCCCGGATATCCACCTACGAGCAGTACTTC.

This clonotype turned up a few times. The chain employs TRBV29-1 and TRBJ2-1; no reliable D call. CDR1 is SQVTM, CDR2 ANQGSEA, per germline. V was pared by 1 base and J by 4 bases, with 14 bases between. The CDR3 sequence is 15 residues long. The CDR3 here is CSVEGNWRRYNEQFF. As DNA, the CDR3 is TGCAGCGTTGAAGGGAATTGGCGGCGGTACAATGAGCAGTTCTTC.

The table lists this clonotype with a few counts. This rearrangement joins TRBV15 to TRBJ2-7; D ambiguous. The length of the CDR3 is 13 residues. Trimming took off 3 bases at V and 2 bases at J, with 8 bases between the two ends. Germline V lookup: CDR1 LNHNV, CDR2 YYDKDF (reference sequence). The CDR3 DNA sequence: TGTGCCACCAGCAGCGCAGAAGCCTACGAGCAGTACTTC. Translation: CATSSAEAYEQYF.

In this sample, this clonotype turned up a few times. The chain links TRBV5-6 to TRBJ2-5; D is unresolved. The CDR3 runs to 15 residues. Trimming cost V 2 bases and J 4 bases, with 15 bases left between them. Per the germline V gene, CDR1 is SGHDT and CDR2 is YYEEEE. CDR3 in DNA: TGTGCCAGCAGCTTTTCGGAAACGGTGGGAGAGACCCAGTACTTC. Translation gives CASSFSETVGETQYF.

A few counts support this clonotype. The chain uses TRBV10-3 and TRBJ2-3; D is perhaps TRBD1 or TRBD2 (7 bases each). In germline, CDR1 is ENHRY, CDR2 SYGVKD. Deletions cut 11 bases from V and 1 base from J, with 19 bases between. The CDR3 sequence is 15 residues long. Here the CDR3 DNA reads TGTGCCCACAGGGGAGGGGTTAGTCGCACAGATACGCAGTATTTT. As protein: CAHRGGVSRTDTQYF.

The V gene is TRBV29-1, the J gene TRBJ2-6; 8 bases are a match to TRBD1. CDR3 length: 16 amino acids. CDR1 and CDR2 from the germline V gene are SQVTM and ANQGSEA. Losses at the gene ends were 5 bases for V and 4 bases for J; bases not matched to a gene: 10. The CDR3 reads CSVSGQGSLGANVLTF. CDR3 coding DNA: TGCAGCGTTTCAGGACAGGGCAGTCTGGGGGCCAACGTCCTGACTTTC.

This sequence joins TRBV14 and TRBJ2-5, with TRBD1 identical over 7 bases. The CDR3 consists of 15 residues. Looked up from germline, CDR1 is SGHDN and CDR2 is FVKESK. V trimming: 9 bases; J trimming: 2 bases; junction bases outside the gene matches: 12. CDR3 protein: CASRDSQTGQETQYF. CDR3 coding DNA: TGTGCCAGTAGGGACAGCCAGACTGGTCAAGAGACCCAGTACTTC.

The rearrangement joins TRBV15 to TRBJ2-1; 7 bases are a match to TRBD1. The CDR3 covers 15 residues. CDR1 is LNHNV and CDR2 is YYDKDF in the germline V gene (reference sequence). With 5 bases clipped from V and 6 bases from J, the junction kept 10 bases outside the gene matches. The CDR3 sequence: CATSVGGQRPNEQFF. Written as DNA, the CDR3 is TGTGCCACCAGCGTAGGGGGACAGCGTCCCAATGAGCAGTTCTTC.

The sample holds many counts of this clonotype. This chain links TRBV7-2 with TRBJ2-6; TRBD1 might be the D (6 bases). V was trimmed by 2 bases and J by 12 bases, leaving 11 bases between them. CDR3 length equals 13 residues. Germline CDR1 SGHTA, CDR2 FQGNSA. The CDR3 region has the DNA TGTGCCAGCAGCTTAACAGGGTTCAGCGTCCTGACTTTC. Translated: CASSLTGFSVLTF.

Details on this clonotype: At one boundary the junction diverges from the germline segment, which might be a read error. The chain couples TRBV27 to TRBJ2-7; perhaps TRBD2 as D (6 bases). CDR3 length: 14 amino acids. The germline V gene encodes CDR1 MNHEY and CDR2 SMNVEV (reference sequence). As DNA, the CDR3 is TGTACCAGCAGCTCATCCGGGGGCTCCTACGAGCAGTACTTC. This sequence encodes CTSSSSGGSYEQYF.